This T cell receptor (beta chain) appears in the sequencing data of a study of response to subunit inactivated influenza vaccine. CDR3 length: 18 residues. V shed 3 bases and J shed 2 bases, with 23 bases lying between them. In germline, CDR1 is DFQATT, CDR2 SNEGSKA (reference sequence). Whole-study findings and limits: The authors put forward the suggestion that each seasonal influenza vaccination may bring in only a limited number of new T cells.

One entry per CDR3 protein results from TCRdb running MiXCR on the RT-PCR reads. The sample has under 950,000 distinct CDR3 sequences, over 20% seen once. The table lists this clonotype with a few counts. Its antigen is undetermined. This specimen was PBMCs from blood, taken 4 to 6 days after vaccination. The sequence was obtained from a man aged 45 to 65 who received an inactivated influenza vaccine. The chain is built from TRBV20-1 and TRBJ2-1; D possibly uses TRBD1 or TRBD2 (5 bases each). The CDR3: CSASLTRGLGEAYNEQFF. Written as DNA, the CDR3 is TGCAGTGCTAGTTTGACCCGCGGCCTGGGGGAAGCCTACAATGAGCAGTTCTTC.